What follows is one T cell receptor beta chain and its context. The specificity of this receptor is unknown. Per-base quality was not reported, and no clone a single base away is much larger than it. Healthy HIV-negative adults with no recently reported acute infections or vaccinations were included as donors. Every donor was a Caucasian adult residing in Nashville, Tennessee, USA. Magnetic negative selection was used to enrich CD4+ T cells, after which naive cells were positively selected on CD45RA and the negative fraction became the memory subset. Blood was collected by leukapheresis, and PBMCs were isolated by Ficoll-Histopaque density gradient centrifugation and then cryopreserved in liquid nitrogen vapor phase. Analytical flow cytometry was used to check the purity and quantity of each magnetically sorted T cell population. From each sorted fraction, genomic DNA was isolated and quantified by UV absorbance on a Nanodrop 2000c.

The data belong to a study of shared clonotypes between healthy human individuals (TCRdb year 2020). For the study in its entirety: The cohort included three men and a couple of women between 18 and 49 years of age. For each donor, CD4 naive and CD4 memory were each run on three plates, CD8 naive on two plates, and CD8 memory on one plate. Blood TCR repertoires of 5 or 6 healthy adults were deeply sequenced to estimate repertoire size and the extent of clonotype sharing between individuals. To increase sequencing depth and limit assay-specific biases, TCR repertoire library preparation and sequencing were carried out by different laboratories using diverse techniques. Leukapheresis yielded between about 0.94 and 10 billion PBMCs per donor. Findings and caveats that apply to the study as a whole: The small number of donors limited the genetic and exposure-history diversity represented. Compared with non-shared clonotypes, the clonotypes found in all four sorted-subset donors had higher generation probabilities. Pairwise subsampling led to the expectation that sequencing depth would affect the degree of clonotype sharing among donors. Sharing across a few donors was observed for roughly 5.4% of naive CD4, around 3.5% of naive CD8, 2% to 2.5% of memory CD4, and about 0.38% of memory CD8 clonotypes. Only blood was sampled, and tissue TCR repertoires likely differ from those in blood. Incomplete sequencing was indicated by rarefaction of sorted-subset datasets, despite the large sequencing depth. Larger estimated clonotype richness was generally found for naive subsets than for memory subsets.

A distance of 9 bases separates the germline ends of V and J, which lose 4 bases and 0 bases respectively. Measured from the cysteine to the phenylalanine, the CDR3 is 15 residues long. Just the 45-base CDR3 DNA is kept, in frame starting at base 1. CDR1 SGHTA and CDR2 FQGNSA are derived from the germline V gene. Using the deep immunoSEQ assay, multiplex PCR amplified TCR CDR3 regions from genomic DNA. For each cell subset, the extracted genomic DNA was distributed evenly across all wells of several immunoSEQ 96-well plates, and each plate served as one replicate. Each replicate PCR for sorted subsets received about 0.2 ug genomic DNA, equal to 30,000 or so T cell genomes. Purified libraries were quantified with a Qubit 3.0 fluorometer, sized on a Bioanalyzer 2100, and re-quantified with the KAPA Library Quantification kit. Each immunoSEQ 96-well plate was sequenced on its own single-read 150-cycle Illumina NextSeq 550 flow cell. From the authors' description of their analysis: The immunoSEQ output contained only junctional sequences without quality scores, so filtering could not match that applied to full-length reads. Sequences were annotated with PyIR, a Python wrapper for IgBLAST v1.9, using IMGT germline references to assign V/J genes and CDR3. Any read was removed if the V/J assignment was weak (E-value above 1e-6), the CDR3 was missing, or the read contained stop codons, out-of-frame junctions, or ambiguous translated residues. V3J clonotypes were defined as sequences sharing the same inferred V gene, J gene, and CDR3 amino acid sequence. The percentage overlap between two repertoires was calculated by dividing the number of shared unique clonotypes by the size of the smaller repertoire. Repertoire richness was assessed with RTK rarefaction, the Chao1 estimator, and Recon v2.1 estimates of unobserved clonotypes. For all TCRbeta clonotypes obtained by the gDNA method from several donors, generation probabilities were computed with OLGA. TCRdb stores this immuneACCESS table with in-frame sequences only. Part of the clones is absent; in the studies checked, under half of the shortfall reflects unresolved V genes, and no reason is known for the rest. The V and J calls and clone size are taken from that table; D and trimming were inferred from the DNA. This sample is represented by hundreds of thousands of clones; around 72% of them were singletons. The top ten constitute about 1.7% of the sample.

The rearrangement combines TRBV7-2 with TRBJ2-2; TRBD2 is possibly the D segment (5 matching bases). Sequencing was performed on memory CD4+ T cells sorted from blood. What this sample's cell subset or site label stands for: CD45RA-negative fraction. The sequence came from a woman aged 30 to 39 in good health. The nucleotide sequence reads as follows: TGTGCCAGCAGCTCCTGGACTTCGAACACCGGGGAGCTGTTTTTT. This is translated as CASSSWTSNTGELFF.